This TCR beta chain was retrieved from a study of T cells in Graves' hyperthyroidism and ophthalmopathy. The CDR3 totals 14 residues. The ends were cut back, 5 bases at V and 8 bases at J, with 18 bases in the middle. The germline CDR1 and CDR2 sequences are MNHEY and SVGAGI. Exclusions: uncontrolled infection, other autoimmune disease, pregnancy, lactation. This clonotype was counted at least ten times. Amplified TCR beta CDR3 regions came from RNA transcripts. Researchers ran a first-round RT-PCR on the TCR CDR3 using the HTBI primer set. TCRdb itself ran the multiplex PCR reads through MiXCR, one entry per CDR3 protein. The table has 330,000 or so distinct CDR3 sequences, around 18% seen once.

This chain links TRBV6-5 with TRBJ1-1; possible D gene TRBD1, 5 bases. This TCR derives from a middle-aged woman with Graves' ophthalmopathy. What was sequenced was blood. The CDR3 region is CASSTPREGLEAFF. Written as DNA, the CDR3 is TGTGCCAGCAGTACCCCGAGGGAGGGACTCGAAGCTTTCTTT.